The 24 T cell receptor beta chains presented below share a single source sample, sequenced in a study of identifying expanded T cells in peripheral blood. Assay: immunoSEQ multiplex PCR; the TCRdb copy retains only in-frame clones and omits some. Of tens of thousands of clones listed, roughly 90% are singletons. Sequencing input: blood. Receptors were obtained from a person aged 18 to 75 in good health.

The chain joins TRBV5-4 to TRBJ1-2; D is uncertain. CDR1 SGHNT and CDR2 YYREEE come from the germline V gene (reference sequence). V dropped 4 bases and J dropped 7 bases, with 17 bases sitting between them. The CDR3 totals 14 residues. The CDR3 loop reads CASSLKKGSFGYTF. The CDR3 nucleotides are TGTGCCAGCAGCCTTAAAAAAGGGAGTTTTGGCTACACCTTC.

The V call is TRBV5-1, the J call TRBJ2-5; D might be TRBD2 (6 bases). The germline CDR1 and CDR2 sequences are SGHRS and YFSETQ. This CDR3 has 15 amino acids. The V and J ends lost 0 bases and 2 bases respectively, with 11 bases between them. The CDR3 DNA is TGCGCCAGCAGCTTGGGGGGACTTGGGCAAGAGACCCAGTACTTC. As protein: CASSLGGLGQETQYF.

V usage is TRBV9 and J usage is TRBJ1-5, with 10 bases lining up with TRBD1. CDR3 length: 14 amino acids. The V segment lost 3 bases and the J segment 5 bases; nucleotides outside the gene matches: 2. CDR1 is SGDLS and CDR2 is YYNGEE in the germline V gene. This CDR3 reads CASSEGQGDQPQHF. DNA of the CDR3: TGTGCCAGCAGCGAAGGACAGGGGGATCAGCCCCAGCATTTT.

The CDR3 reads CASSPPGQQLRGYTF. CDR3 sequence (DNA): TGTGCCAGTAGTCCCCCGGGACAGCAGCTCCGTGGCTACACCTTC. V gene TRBV19 combines with J gene TRBJ1-2, with 7 positions matching TRBD1. This CDR3 contains 15 residues. Germline CDR1 LNHDA, CDR2 SQIVND (reference sequence). Trimming removed 5 bases from V and 7 bases from J; junction bases left unmatched: 13.

The V and J genes are TRBV5-1 and TRBJ2-3, with a possible D match to TRBD1 (6 bases). This CDR3 spans 14 amino acids. The V end was cut by 1 base, the J end by 4 bases, with 10 bases between. Germline V lookup: CDR1 SGHRS, CDR2 YFSETQ. CDR3 coding DNA: TGCGCCAGCAGCTTGAGTCAGGGGCCAGATACGCAGTATTTT. Residues: CASSLSQGPDTQYF.

The chain joins TRBV6-6 to TRBJ2-2, with 7 bases that match TRBD1. CDR3 length equals 16 residues. Germline CDR1 reads MNHNY; CDR2 reads SVGAGI (reference sequence). After removal of 4 bases from V and 2 bases from J, the junction contained 7 bases not matched to a gene. The CDR3 sequence is CASSSPTGLNTGELFF. The CDR3 region has the DNA TGTGCCAGCAGTTCTCCGACAGGGCTCAACACCGGGGAGCTGTTTTTT.

The V and J genes are TRBV7-3 and TRBJ1-1; possible D gene TRBD1, 6 bases. CDR1 is SGHTA and CDR2 is FQGTGA in the germline V gene. The CDR3 spans 13 residues. Trimming removed 5 bases from V and 6 bases from J, with 13 bases in between. CDR3 DNA sequence: TGTGCCAGCAGCCCTTGGCAGGGGTCTGAAGCTTTCTTT. It specifies CASSPWQGSEAFF.

The rearrangement uses TRBV4-2 and TRBJ1-1; the D gene is possibly TRBD1 (6 bases). Germline V gives CDR1 LGHNA, CDR2 YNFKEQ. V was clipped by 2 bases and J by 0 bases, with 16 bases between them. The CDR3 is 17 residues long. In DNA, the CDR3 is TGTGCCAGCAGCCAAAACAGGGCCATACTAATGAACACTGAAGCTTTCTTT. Translating it yields CASSQNRAILMNTEAFF.

This rearrangement joins TRBV6-1 to TRBJ1-1; D not certain. V was trimmed by 3 bases and J by 13 bases, leaving 21 bases between them. The CDR3 sequence is 14 residues long. Germline V gives CDR1 MNHNS, CDR2 SASEGT. The CDR3 sequence is CASSDQAAPPMGFF. In nucleotides, the CDR3 is TGTGCCAGCAGTGATCAGGCAGCCCCCCCGATGGGTTTCTTT.

The chain uses TRBV4-3 and TRBJ2-7; D is unresolved. The germline V and J ends were trimmed by 0 bases and 5 bases, with 14 bases remaining between them. The germline gives CDR1 LGHNA, CDR2 YSLEER. CDR3 length: 15 residues. CDR3 region: CASSQELGLIHEQYF. The CDR3 DNA is TGCGCCAGCAGCCAAGAGTTAGGGTTAATCCACGAGCAGTACTTC.

The chain recombines TRBV2 with TRBJ2-1, with D perhaps matching TRBD2 (6 bases). The CDR3 loop spans 12 amino acids. Germline assignment: CDR1 SNHLY and CDR2 FYNNEI. V was cut by 5 bases and J by 8 bases, with 10 bases left in between. The CDR3 DNA follows: TGTGCCAGCAGTACGCGGGGTTATGAGCAGTTCTTC. This encodes CASSTRGYEQFF. The entire variable domain, with the rest obtained from reference TRBV2 and TRBJ2-1, is as follows: EPEVTQTPSHQVTQMGQEVILRCVPISNHLYFYWYRQILGQKVEFLVSFYNNEISEKSEIFDDQFSVERPDGSNFTLKIRSTKLEDSAMYFCASSTRGYEQFFGPGTRLTVL.

The chain links TRBV18 to TRBJ2-3, with TRBD1 identical over 8 bases. The germline gives CDR1 KGHSH, CDR2 LQKENI. Losses at the gene ends were 3 bases for V and 0 bases for J; bases not matched to a gene: 2. The length of the CDR3 is 15 residues. CDR3 loop: CASSPGQASTDTQYF. CDR3 nucleotide sequence: TGTGCCAGCTCACCGGGACAGGCTAGCACAGATACGCAGTATTTT.

J is TRBJ1-1 and V is TRBV19; D ambiguous. Germline values: CDR1 LNHDA, CDR2 SQIVND (reference sequence). The CDR3 is made up of 14 amino acids. Between the trimmed V and J ends, which lost 0 bases and 5 bases, there was a span of 10 bases. Here the CDR3 DNA reads TGTGCCAGTAGTATAGATCTTTCAAGGACTGAAGCTTTCTTT. Translating it yields CASSIDLSRTEAFF.

The chain joins TRBV9 to TRBJ2-5; TRBD2 agrees at 8 bases. V trimming: 0 bases; J trimming: 2 bases; junction bases outside the gene matches: 6. The CDR3 runs 16 residues. CDR1 SGDLS and CDR2 YYNGEE come from the germline V gene. The CDR3 is CASSVAPRGRQETQYF. DNA for the CDR3: TGTGCCAGCAGCGTAGCCCCTCGCGGGAGGCAAGAGACCCAGTACTTC.

The gene calls are TRBV7-3 and TRBJ2-7; unclear D gene. CDR3 length equals 11 residues. V gave up 4 bases and J gave up 5 bases, with 6 bases separating them. Germline CDR1 and CDR2: SGHTA and FQGTGA. CDR3 sequence (DNA): TGTGCCAGCAGCTCCGGACACGAGCAGTACTTC. As protein: CASSSGHEQYF.

The chain couples TRBV19 to TRBJ1-2; 7 bases are a match to TRBD1. From germline, CDR1 is LNHDA and CDR2 SQIVND (reference sequence). The length of the CDR3 is 16 residues. V shed 6 bases and J 4 bases; nucleotides not matched to a gene: 14. This CDR3 is CASRPVLGQTVYGYTF. The CDR3 DNA sequence: TGTGCCAGTAGGCCCGTTCTGGGACAGACCGTCTATGGCTACACCTTC.

V and J are TRBV27 and TRBJ1-1, with D possibly TRBD1 on 5 matching bases. The CDR3 totals 13 residues. Germline V gene lookup returns CDR1 MNHEY and CDR2 SMNVEV (reference sequence). V lost 6 bases, J lost 2 bases, and 10 bases lay in between. The CDR3 sequence: CASRRQSNTEAFF. As DNA, the CDR3 is TGTGCCAGCAGACGACAGAGTAACACTGAAGCTTTCTTT.

In this sample, this clone turned up once. CDR3 nucleotides: TGTGCCAGCTCACCACCGGGACAGGGAGATTTCAATGAGCAGTTCTTC. Its protein is CASSPPGQGDFNEQFF. The rearrangement uses TRBV18 and TRBJ2-1; TRBD1 matches 9 bases. The CDR3 spans 16 residues. V was clipped by 0 bases and J by 6 bases; unmatched bases: 6. Per germline, CDR1 KGHSH and CDR2 LQKENI.

V and J are TRBV14 and TRBJ2-1; TRBD1 matches at 9 bases. The J segment lost 3 bases and the V segment lost 5 bases, leaving 8 bases of the junction unmatched. The CDR3 has 16 amino acids. The germline V gene encodes CDR1 SGHDN and CDR2 FVKESK. The CDR3 is CASSVPGQGFYNEQFF. DNA for the CDR3: TGTGCCAGCAGCGTCCCGGGACAGGGTTTCTACAATGAGCAGTTCTTC.

The chain couples TRBV2 to TRBJ1-2; 8 bases are shared with TRBD1. The CDR3 contains 13 residues. V lost 8 bases, J lost 7 bases, and 9 bases stayed unmatched. Germline lookup yields CDR1 SNHLY and CDR2 FYNNEI. The DNA of the CDR3 is TGTGCCAGCTTTCAGGGGGCAATAAGTGGCTACACCTTC. Its translation is CASFQGAISGYTF.

This sequence joins TRBV6-1 and TRBJ2-2; 11 nucleotides agree with TRBD2. Germline-derived CDR1 and CDR2 are MNHNS and SASEGT. The trim removed 2 bases at V and 7 bases at J, leaving 15 bases unmatched. The CDR3 contains 19 residues. The CDR3 DNA follows: TGTGCCAGCAGTGAAACCCCCGGGAGTAGCGGGGGGGCAAGCGGGGAGCTGTTTTTT. It encodes CASSETPGSSGGASGELFF.

The chain couples TRBV4-2 to TRBJ2-7; D unresolved. The ends were cut back, 0 bases at V and 3 bases at J, with 9 bases in the middle. Germline V gene data show CDR1 as LGHNA and CDR2 as YNFKEQ. This CDR3 has 14 residues. In nucleotides, the CDR3 is TGTGCCAGCAGCCAAGACGTCGTCAACTACGAGCAGTACTTC. It codes for CASSQDVVNYEQYF.

V usage is TRBV11-2 and J usage is TRBJ1-6; 10 bases are shared with TRBD1. CDR3 length: 16 amino acids. V trimming: 5 bases; J trimming: 7 bases; junction bases outside the gene matches: 8. Germline V CDR1 and CDR2: SGHAT, FQNNGV. The CDR3 region is CASSRDRGNQNSPLHF. Here the CDR3 DNA reads TGTGCCAGCAGCCGGGACAGGGGAAATCAAAATTCACCCCTCCACTTT.

This clone has more than one count but fewer than ten. The V gene is TRBV6-6, the J gene TRBJ1-5; D perhaps matches TRBD1 (5 bases). The CDR3 is 14 residues long. Trimming pared 4 bases from V and 3 bases from J, leaving 10 bases between. Germline V gives CDR1 MNHNY, CDR2 SVGAGI (reference sequence). The CDR3 DNA reads as TGTGCCAGCAGTTTACAGGAATACAATCAGCCCCAGCATTTT. Translated: CASSLQEYNQPQHF.